The 29 T cell receptor beta chains presented below share a single source sample, sequenced in a study of blood T cell repertoires in COVID-19. Here immunoSEQ multiplex PCR was the method, and the copy in TCRdb shows in-frame clones only, minus some. This sample has 90,000 or so clones; 80% to 90% occur once, and the top ten carry around a quarter. The sample consisted of peripheral blood. Receptors were obtained from a man aged 60-69 years with acute or convalescent COVID-19.

This rearrangement joins TRBV7-2 to TRBJ1-2; no clear D gene. Trimming took off 3 bases at V and 7 bases at J, with 15 bases between the two ends. The CDR3 has 14 amino acids. Germline V gene sequence: CDR1 SGHTA, CDR2 FQGNSA. CDR3 DNA sequence: TGTGCCAGCAGCTTTCTGGAGGGTCAGCGTGGCTACACCTTC. This codes for CASSFLEGQRGYTF.

The CDR3 sequence is CASSFGTTNTGELFF. DNA for the CDR3: TGTGCCAGCAGCTTCGGGACAACGAACACCGGGGAGCTGTTTTTT. J is TRBJ2-2 and V is TRBV5-6; the D gene is possibly TRBD1 (6 bases). Between the trimmed V and J ends, which lost 2 bases and 0 bases, there was a span of 8 bases. The germline V gene has CDR1 SGHDT and CDR2 YYEEEE. This CDR3 spans 15 amino acids.

The count of this clone is one. The V gene is TRBV5-4, the J gene TRBJ2-7; 9 positions agree with TRBD1. V dropped 4 bases and J dropped 6; count of bases not matched to a gene: 8. The CDR3 extends over 14 amino acids. From germline, CDR1 is SGHNT and CDR2 YYREEE (reference sequence). CDR3 loop: CASSRTGVKSEQYF. The CDR3 nucleotides read TGTGCCAGCAGCCGGACAGGGGTAAAGAGCGAGCAGTACTTC.

The CDR3 spells CASSQALSAYSNQPQHF. The CDR3 DNA reads as TGCGCCAGCAGCCAAGCCTTGTCAGCGTATAGCAATCAGCCCCAGCATTTT. V gene TRBV4-3 combines with J gene TRBJ1-5; D unclear. The V end lost 1 base, the J end lost 0 bases, and 13 bases lay between the germline ends. Germline V gene lookup returns CDR1 LGHNA and CDR2 YSLEER. The CDR3 spans 17 residues.

The chain carries TRBV2 and TRBJ1-1, with 9 positions matching TRBD1. V lost 2 bases, J lost 6 bases, and 4 bases stayed unmatched. CDR1 is SNHLY and CDR2 is FYNNEI in the germline V gene. There are 14 residues in the CDR3. The CDR3 is CASSESRDRAEAFF. As DNA, the CDR3 is TGTGCCAGCAGTGAATCCCGGGACAGGGCTGAAGCTTTCTTT.

The rearrangement links TRBV7-9 to TRBJ2-3; the D gene is possibly TRBD1 (6 bases). Germline lookup yields CDR1 SEHNR and CDR2 FQNEAQ (reference sequence). The length of the CDR3 is 17 residues. Deletions cut 5 bases from V and 3 bases from J, with 21 bases between. CDR3 nucleotides: TGTGCCAGCAGCCTCGGGGTGGGGGCGATGGTAACAGATACGCAGTATTTT. It codes for CASSLGVGAMVTDTQYF. The variable domain in full, with the rest retrieved from reference TRBV7-9 and TRBJ2-3, is DTGVSQNPRHKITKRGQNVTFRCDPISEHNRLYWYRQTLGQGPEFLTYFQNEAQLEKSRLLSDRFSAERPKGSFSTLEIQRTEQGDSAMYLCASSLGVGAMVTDTQYFGPGTRLTVL.

This chain links TRBV5-1 with TRBJ2-5; no clear D. The CDR3 has 15 residues. V was pared by 4 bases and J by 0 bases, with 13 bases between. Germline V gives CDR1 SGHRS, CDR2 YFSETQ. Here the CDR3 DNA reads TGCGCCAGCAGCCAAGGCACAGCAAACCAAGAGACCCAGTACTTC. This sequence encodes CASSQGTANQETQYF.

The gene calls are TRBV7-2 and TRBJ2-2, with a possible D match to TRBD1 (6 bases). The V gene's germline CDR1 is SGHTA and CDR2 FQGNSA. This CDR3 spans 15 amino acids. Trimming pared 7 bases from V and 0 bases from J, leaving 12 bases between. DNA for the CDR3: TGTGCCAGCAAAATCGGGACATCGAACACCGGGGAGCTGTTTTTT. It is translated as CASKIGTSNTGELFF.

The chain recombines TRBV5-1 with TRBJ2-3; 9 bases fit TRBD1. J was trimmed by 4 bases and V by 4 bases; bases with no gene match: 4. The germline V gene encodes CDR1 SGHRS and CDR2 YFSETQ. CDR3 length: 14 residues. CDR3 in amino acids: CASSKDRGADTQYF. CDR3 in DNA: TGCGCCAGCAGCAAGGACAGGGGTGCAGATACGCAGTATTTT.

The chain joins TRBV12-3 or TRBV12-4 to TRBJ2-7, with D possibly matching TRBD2 (5 bases). The CDR3 runs 12 residues. The V end lost 4 bases, the J end lost 4 bases, and 8 bases lay between the germline ends. DNA for the CDR3: TGTGCCAGCAGTTCCCGGGGATACGAGCAGTACGTC. Its protein is CASSSRGYEQYV.

The rearrangement joins TRBV6-5 to TRBJ1-5, with 9 bases aligning to TRBD1. Germline CDR1 MNHEY, CDR2 SVGAGI. With 6 bases clipped from V and 4 bases from J, the junction kept 7 bases outside the gene matches. The CDR3 has 15 residues. In DNA, the CDR3 is TGTGCCAGCAGGCCTGGGACAGGGTTAAATCAGCCCCAGCATTTT. This translates into CASRPGTGLNQPQHF.

The chain combines TRBV6-6 with TRBJ1-5; perhaps TRBD1 as D (5 bases). The V end lost 7 bases, the J end lost 1 base, and 17 bases lay between the germline ends. The CDR3 is 16 amino acids. Germline V gives CDR1 MNHNY, CDR2 SVGAGI (reference sequence). As DNA, the CDR3 is TGTGCCAGCAAGTTCCAGGGTGGGGTGAGCAATCAGCCCCAGCATTTT. Amino acid sequence: CASKFQGGVSNQPQHF.

The J gene is TRBJ1-4, the V gene TRBV5-8; D is uncertain. Deletions cut 4 bases from V and 1 base from J, with 17 bases between. The germline CDR1 and CDR2 sequences are SGHTS and YDEGEE. The CDR3 contains 17 residues. The CDR3 region has the DNA TGTGCCAGCAGCCTACGGACGGGGAGAGGAACTAATGAAAAACTGTTTTTT. This gives the protein CASSLRTGRGTNEKLFF.

The chain is built from TRBV7-2 and TRBJ2-3; 7 positions match TRBD2. Germline values: CDR1 SGHTA, CDR2 FQGNSA. The CDR3 covers 16 residues. Unmatched junction bases numbered 8, after V lost 2 bases and J lost 3 bases. The CDR3, as DNA: TGTGCCAGCAGCTTATCTTCTAGCGGCGGGACAGATACGCAGTATTTT. Translated: CASSLSSSGGTDTQYF.

The CDR3 DNA reads TGTGCCAGCAGTTTAGCGCAGGGAAGGGGCAATCAGCCCCAGCATTTT. The encoded protein is CASSLAQGRGNQPQHF. J is TRBJ1-5 and V is TRBV28; D is possibly TRBD1 (5 bases). Germline V lookup: CDR1 MDHEN, CDR2 SYDVKM. Trimming pared 2 bases from V and 2 bases from J, leaving 13 bases between. The CDR3 loop spans 16 amino acids. Complete variable domain (other parts from reference TRBV28 and TRBJ1-5): DVKVTQSSRYLVKRTGEKVFLECVQDMDHENMFWYRQDPGLGLRLIYFSYDVKMKEKGDIPEGYSVSREKKERFSLILESASTNQTSMYLCASSLAQGRGNQPQHFGDGTRLSIL.

The J gene is TRBJ1-2, the V gene TRBV18, with D unresolved. V gave up 6 bases and J gave up 3 bases, with 11 bases separating them. Germline V gene data show CDR1 as KGHSH and CDR2 as LQKENI. The CDR3 consists of 13 residues. The CDR3 loop reads CASSPGLDYGYTF. DNA for the CDR3: TGTGCCAGCTCCCCAGGACTGGACTATGGCTACACCTTC.

This clone has more than one count but fewer than ten. J is TRBJ2-7 and V is TRBV29-1, with 12 bases aligning to TRBD1. In germline, CDR1 is SQVTM, CDR2 ANQGSEA. After removal of 5 bases from V and 7 bases from J, the junction contained 12 bases not matched to a gene. The CDR3 loop spans 15 amino acids. CDR3 amino acids: CSVSTGTGGLREQYF. CDR3 bases: TGCAGCGTTTCTACCGGGACAGGGGGCCTTCGGGAGCAGTACTTC.

Only a few counts were recorded for this clone. The chain carries TRBV5-1 and TRBJ1-1, with D possibly being TRBD1 (6 bases). Trimming took off 2 bases at V and 4 bases at J, with 12 bases between the two ends. The CDR3 totals 14 residues. In germline, CDR1 is SGHRS, CDR2 YFSETQ. The CDR3 sequence: CASSLTGMVTEAFF. The CDR3 DNA follows: TGCGCCAGCAGCTTAACAGGGATGGTCACTGAAGCTTTCTTT.

V is TRBV15 and J is TRBJ1-5; D is possibly TRBD1 (6 bases). Germline CDR1 LNHNV, CDR2 YYDKDF (reference sequence). V was pared by 5 bases and J by 5 bases, with 16 bases between. The CDR3 length is 15 residues. This chain's CDR3 is CATSPGGGADQPQHF. Here the CDR3 DNA reads TGTGCCACCAGCCCCGGAGGGGGGGCAGATCAGCCCCAGCATTTT.

V and J are TRBV28 and TRBJ1-4; the D gene is possibly TRBD1 (5 bases). This CDR3 comprises 15 residues. Germline CDR1 is MDHEN and CDR2 is SYDVKM. Trimming stripped 6 bases from V and 0 bases from J, with 11 bases between. The DNA for the CDR3 is TGTGCCAGCAGGGGCGGGACCGCAACTAATGAAAAACTGTTTTTT. Residues: CASRGGTATNEKLFF.

CDR3 bases: TGTGCCTGGAGTGTCCAGGGGCTGAGAAATTCACCCCTCCACTTT. It yields the protein CAWSVQGLRNSPLHF. The chain uses TRBV30 and TRBJ1-6; possibly TRBD1 for D (6 bases). The CDR3 has 15 residues. In germline, CDR1 is GTSNPN, CDR2 SVGIG (reference sequence). V lost 0 bases and J 7 bases, leaving 13 bases between the germline ends.

The chain couples TRBV18 to TRBJ2-7, with D tentatively TRBD1 (5 bases). In germline, CDR1 is KGHSH, CDR2 LQKENI. The length of the CDR3 is 14 residues. Trimming stripped 4 bases from V and 4 bases from J, with 14 bases between. CDR3 coding DNA: TGTGCCAGCTCACGAGCACAGGACCTATACGAGCAGTACTTC. This encodes CASSRAQDLYEQYF.

The CDR3 spells CASSLVAGNNYGYTF. The CDR3 bases are TGCGCCAGCAGCTTGGTGGCAGGGAATAACTATGGCTACACCTTC. The chain recombines TRBV5-1 with TRBJ1-2; D is possibly TRBD1 (5 bases). In germline, CDR1 is SGHRS, CDR2 YFSETQ. The CDR3 loop spans 15 amino acids. Trimming left V 0 bases short and J 1 base short, with 10 bases between.

This chain connects TRBV6-5 to TRBJ1-6; tentatively, D is TRBD1 (6 bases). CDR3 length: 16 residues. Germline CDR1 is MNHEY and CDR2 is SVGAGI. V dropped 0 bases and J dropped 6 bases, with 12 bases sitting between them. CDR3 protein: CASSYSSGVANSPLHF. The DNA for the CDR3 is TGTGCCAGCAGTTACTCGTCAGGGGTAGCTAATTCACCCCTCCACTTT.

V usage is TRBV28 and J usage is TRBJ1-1; the D is unclear. Trimming stripped 6 bases from V and 6 bases from J, with 20 bases between. CDR1 and CDR2 (germline): MDHEN, SYDVKM. The length of the CDR3 is 15 residues. The CDR3 region is CASSRYVGYRAEAFF. CDR3 in DNA: TGTGCCAGCAGCCGGTACGTCGGGTATCGGGCTGAAGCTTTCTTT.

This chain links TRBV2 with TRBJ1-5; TRBD1 might be the D (5 bases). This CDR3 has 13 amino acids. The V end was cut by 7 bases, the J end by 4 bases, with 11 bases between. CDR1 and CDR2 (germline): SNHLY, FYNNEI. The CDR3 reads CASNRFGNQPQHF. The CDR3, as DNA: TGTGCCAGCAACAGGTTTGGGAATCAGCCCCAGCATTTT. Based on the CDR3 plus reference TRBV2 and TRBJ1-5, the full variable domain is EPEVTQTPSHQVTQMGQEVILRCVPISNHLYFYWYRQILGQKVEFLVSFYNNEISEKSEIFDDQFSVERPDGSNFTLKIRSTKLEDSAMYFCASNRFGNQPQHFGDGTRLSIL.

This chain connects TRBV4-2 to TRBJ1-1; 9 bases are shared with TRBD1. CDR1 and CDR2 from the germline V gene are LGHNA and YNFKEQ. After removal of 4 bases from V and 7 bases from J, the junction contained 10 bases not matched to a gene. CDR3 length: 15 residues. CDR3 DNA sequence: TGTGCCAGCAGCCTGGCCGGGACAGGGAAGGGTGAAGCTTTCTTT. It yields the protein CASSLAGTGKGEAFF.

This clone occurred once. The chain couples TRBV5-1 to TRBJ2-3, with TRBD1 matching 9 bases. Germline V gives CDR1 SGHRS, CDR2 YFSETQ. This CDR3 has 16 amino acids. With 0 bases clipped from V and 2 bases from J, the junction kept 4 bases outside the gene matches. CDR3 in amino acids: CASSLAGQGITDTQYF. The CDR3 region has the DNA TGCGCCAGCAGCTTGGCCGGACAGGGGATCACAGATACGCAGTATTTT.

This clone was seen only once. The V gene is TRBV9, the J gene TRBJ2-4; D perhaps matches TRBD1 (6 bases). Germline CDR1 and CDR2: SGDLS and YYNGEE. The CDR3 has 17 residues. Deletions cut 3 bases from V and 0 bases from J, with 16 bases between. CDR3 loop: CASSGSRDIIAKNIQYF. The CDR3 DNA follows: TGTGCCAGCAGCGGTAGCCGGGACATCATAGCCAAAAACATTCAGTACTTC.